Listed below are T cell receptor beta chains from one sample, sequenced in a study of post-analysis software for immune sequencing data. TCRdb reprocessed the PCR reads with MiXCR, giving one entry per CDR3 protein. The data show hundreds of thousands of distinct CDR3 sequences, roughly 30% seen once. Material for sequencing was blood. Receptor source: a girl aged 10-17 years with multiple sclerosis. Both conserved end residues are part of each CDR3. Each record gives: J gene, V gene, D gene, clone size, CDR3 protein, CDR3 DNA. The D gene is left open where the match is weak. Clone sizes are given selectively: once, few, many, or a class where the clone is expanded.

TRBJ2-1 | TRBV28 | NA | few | CASSSGGGQFF | TGTGCCAGCAGTTCAGGGGGAGGGCAGTTCTTC
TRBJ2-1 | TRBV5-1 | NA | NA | CASSLGLTDEHFF | TGCGCCAGCAGCTTGGGACTTACGGATGAGCACTTCTTC
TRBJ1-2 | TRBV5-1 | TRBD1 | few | CASSLGSGTDYGYTF | TGCGCCAGCAGCTTGGGATCCGGGACAGACTATGGCTACACCTTC
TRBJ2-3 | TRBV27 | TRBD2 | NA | CASSFWREVGDTQYF | TGTGCCAGCAGTTTTTGGCGGGAGGTGGGAGATACGCAGTATTTT
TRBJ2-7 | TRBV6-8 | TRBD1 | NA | CASSYQNRTGAEGHEQYF | TGTGCCAGCAGTTACCAGAACAGAACAGGGGCTGAGGGCCACGAGCAGTACTTC
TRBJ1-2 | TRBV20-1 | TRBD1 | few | CSARDRDRPNYGYTF | TGCAGTGCTAGAGATAGGGACAGGCCTAACTATGGCTACACCTTC
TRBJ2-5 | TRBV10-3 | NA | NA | CAISRTGETQYF | TGTGCCATCAGCCGTACAGGAGAGACCCAGTACTTC
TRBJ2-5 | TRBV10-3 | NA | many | CAISESPREETQYF | TGTGCCATCAGTGAGTCACCTCGGGAAGAGACCCAGTACTTC
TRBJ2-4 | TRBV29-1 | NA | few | CSVTEAKNIQYF | TGCAGCGTCACAGAAGCCAAAAACATTCAGTACTTC
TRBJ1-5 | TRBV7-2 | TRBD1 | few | CASSLFQGEGQPQHF | TGTGCCAGCAGCTTATTCCAGGGGGAGGGTCAGCCCCAGCATTTT
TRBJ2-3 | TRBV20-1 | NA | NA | CSLSVGGTDTQYF | TGCAGCCTCTCGGTCGGGGGAACAGATACGCAGTATTTT
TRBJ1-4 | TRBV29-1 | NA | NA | CSGGRATNEKLFF | TGCAGCGGTGGACGGGCAACTAATGAAAAACTGTTTTTT
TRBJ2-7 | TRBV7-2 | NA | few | CASSPNRAYQRAGGSYEQYF | TGTGCCAGCAGCCCCAACCGGGCGTACCAACGGGCAGGAGGAAGCTACGAGCAGTACTTC
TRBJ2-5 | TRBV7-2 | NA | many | CASSRDGVRETQYF | TGTGCCAGCAGCCGCGATGGGGTGCGCGAGACCCAGTACTTC
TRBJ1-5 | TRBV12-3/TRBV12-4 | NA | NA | CASSLEGNGNQPQHF | TGTGCCAGCAGTTTAGAGGGTAATGGCAATCAGCCCCAGCATTTT
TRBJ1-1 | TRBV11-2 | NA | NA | CASSPKRGQDTEAFF | TGTGCCAGCAGCCCTAAACGGGGGCAGGACACTGAAGCTTTCTTT